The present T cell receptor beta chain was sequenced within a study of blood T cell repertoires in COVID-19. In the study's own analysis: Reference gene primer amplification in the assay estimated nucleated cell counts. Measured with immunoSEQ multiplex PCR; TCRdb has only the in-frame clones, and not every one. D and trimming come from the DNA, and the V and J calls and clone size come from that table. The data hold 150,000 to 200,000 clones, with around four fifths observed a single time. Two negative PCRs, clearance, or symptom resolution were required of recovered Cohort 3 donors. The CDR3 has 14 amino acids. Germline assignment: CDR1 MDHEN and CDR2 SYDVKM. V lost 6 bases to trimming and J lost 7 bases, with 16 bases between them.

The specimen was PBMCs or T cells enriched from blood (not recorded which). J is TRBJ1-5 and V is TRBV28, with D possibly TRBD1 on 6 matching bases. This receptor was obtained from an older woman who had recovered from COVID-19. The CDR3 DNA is TGTGCCAGCAGGGAAACAGGGTTGGGACAGCCCCAGCATTTT. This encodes CASRETGLGQPQHF.